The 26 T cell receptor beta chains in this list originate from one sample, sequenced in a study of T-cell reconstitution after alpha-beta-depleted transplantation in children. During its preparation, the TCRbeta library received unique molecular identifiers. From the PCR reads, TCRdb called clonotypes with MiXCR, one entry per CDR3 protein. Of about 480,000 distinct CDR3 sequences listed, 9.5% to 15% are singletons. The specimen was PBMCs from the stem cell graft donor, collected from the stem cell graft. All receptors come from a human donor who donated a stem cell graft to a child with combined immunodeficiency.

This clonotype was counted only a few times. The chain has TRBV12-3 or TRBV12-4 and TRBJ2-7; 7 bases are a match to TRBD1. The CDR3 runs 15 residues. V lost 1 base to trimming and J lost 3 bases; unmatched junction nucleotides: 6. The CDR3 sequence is CASSLGEGAGYEQYF. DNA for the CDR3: TGTGCCAGCAGTTTAGGAGAGGGGGCGGGCTACGAGCAGTACTTC.

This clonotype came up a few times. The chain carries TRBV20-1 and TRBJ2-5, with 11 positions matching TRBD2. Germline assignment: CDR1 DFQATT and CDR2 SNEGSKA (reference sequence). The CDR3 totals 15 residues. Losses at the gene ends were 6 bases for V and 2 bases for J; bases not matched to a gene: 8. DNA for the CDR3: TGCAGTGCCCTTTCTAGCGGGGGGACGCAAGAGACCCAGTACTTC. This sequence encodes CSALSSGGTQETQYF.

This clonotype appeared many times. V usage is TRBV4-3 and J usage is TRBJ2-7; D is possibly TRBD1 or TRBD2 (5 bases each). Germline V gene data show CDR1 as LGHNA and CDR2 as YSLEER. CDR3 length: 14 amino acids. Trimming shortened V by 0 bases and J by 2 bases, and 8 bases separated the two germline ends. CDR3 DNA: TGCGCCAGCAGCCAAGATTGGGGGACCTACGAGCAGTACTTC. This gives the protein CASSQDWGTYEQYF.

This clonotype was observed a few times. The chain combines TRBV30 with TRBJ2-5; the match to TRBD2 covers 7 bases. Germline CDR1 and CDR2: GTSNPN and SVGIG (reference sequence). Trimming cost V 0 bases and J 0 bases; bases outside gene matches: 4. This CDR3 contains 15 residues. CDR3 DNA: TGTGCCTGGAGTGTAGGGGCGGGGGACCAAGAGACCCAGTACTTC. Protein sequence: CAWSVGAGDQETQYF.

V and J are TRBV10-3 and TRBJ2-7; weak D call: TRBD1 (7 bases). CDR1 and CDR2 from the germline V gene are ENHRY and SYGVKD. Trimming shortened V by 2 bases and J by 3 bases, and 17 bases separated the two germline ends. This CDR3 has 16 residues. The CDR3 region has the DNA TGTGCCATCAGTGAGGGTGGGGGGACAGTTCACTACGAGCAGTACTTC. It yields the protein CAISEGGGTVHYEQYF.

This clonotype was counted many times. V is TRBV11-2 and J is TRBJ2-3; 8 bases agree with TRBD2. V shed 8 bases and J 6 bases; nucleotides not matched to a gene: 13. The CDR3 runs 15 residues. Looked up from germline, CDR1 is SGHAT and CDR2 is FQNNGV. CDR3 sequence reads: CASGILAEPGDTQYF. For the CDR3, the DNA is TGTGCCAGCGGCATACTAGCGGAGCCGGGGGATACGCAGTATTTT.

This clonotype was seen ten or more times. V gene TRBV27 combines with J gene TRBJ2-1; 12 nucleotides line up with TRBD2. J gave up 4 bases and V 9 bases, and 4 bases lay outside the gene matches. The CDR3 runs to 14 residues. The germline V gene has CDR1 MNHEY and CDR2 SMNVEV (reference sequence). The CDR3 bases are TGTGCCAGTTATGGACTAGCGGGGTACAATGAGCAGTTCTTC. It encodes CASYGLAGYNEQFF.

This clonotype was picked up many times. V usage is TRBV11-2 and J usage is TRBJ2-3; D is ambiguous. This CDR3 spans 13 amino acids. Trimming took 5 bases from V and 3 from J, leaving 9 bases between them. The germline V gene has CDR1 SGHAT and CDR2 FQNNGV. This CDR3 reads CASSTYGTDTQYF. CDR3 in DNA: TGTGCCAGCAGCACCTACGGGACAGATACGCAGTATTTT.

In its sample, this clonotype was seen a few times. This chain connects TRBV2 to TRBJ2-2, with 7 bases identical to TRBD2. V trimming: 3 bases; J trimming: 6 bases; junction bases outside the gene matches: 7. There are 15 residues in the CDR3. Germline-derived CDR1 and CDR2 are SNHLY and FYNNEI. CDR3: CASSEGLHVPGELFF. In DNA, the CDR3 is TGTGCCAGCAGTGAGGGACTACATGTGCCCGGGGAGCTGTTTTTT.

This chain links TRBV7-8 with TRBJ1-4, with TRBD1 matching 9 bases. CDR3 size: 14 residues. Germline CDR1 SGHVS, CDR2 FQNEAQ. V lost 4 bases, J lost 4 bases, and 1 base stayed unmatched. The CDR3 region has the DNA TGTGCCAGCAGCTCGGACAGGGGTAATGAAAAACTGTTTTTT. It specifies CASSSDRGNEKLFF.

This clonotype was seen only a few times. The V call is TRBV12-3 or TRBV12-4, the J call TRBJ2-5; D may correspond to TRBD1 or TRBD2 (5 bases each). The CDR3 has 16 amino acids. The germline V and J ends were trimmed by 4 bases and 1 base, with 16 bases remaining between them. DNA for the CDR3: TGTGCCAGCAGTTCTGGGATGTGGGGACCCCAAGAGACCCAGTACTTC. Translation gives CASSSGMWGPQETQYF.

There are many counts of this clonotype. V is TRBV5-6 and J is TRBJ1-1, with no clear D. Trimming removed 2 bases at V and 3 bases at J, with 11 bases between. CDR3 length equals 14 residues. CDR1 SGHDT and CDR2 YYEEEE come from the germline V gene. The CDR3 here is CASSFGELDTEAFF. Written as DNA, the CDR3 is TGTGCCAGCAGCTTCGGGGAGTTGGACACTGAAGCTTTCTTT. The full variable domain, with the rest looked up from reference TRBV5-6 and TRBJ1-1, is DAGVTQSPTHLIKTRGQQVTLRCSPKSGHDTVSWYQQALGQGPQFIFQYYEEEERQRGNFPDRFSGHQFPNYSSELNVNALLLGDSALYLCASSFGELDTEAFFGQGTRLTVV.

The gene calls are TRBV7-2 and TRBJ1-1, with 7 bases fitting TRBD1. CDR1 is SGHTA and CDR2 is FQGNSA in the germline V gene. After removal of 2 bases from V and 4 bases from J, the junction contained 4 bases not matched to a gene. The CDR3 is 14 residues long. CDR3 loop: CASSLQGVTTEAFF. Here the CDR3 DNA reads TGTGCCAGCAGCTTACAGGGGGTGACCACTGAAGCTTTCTTT.

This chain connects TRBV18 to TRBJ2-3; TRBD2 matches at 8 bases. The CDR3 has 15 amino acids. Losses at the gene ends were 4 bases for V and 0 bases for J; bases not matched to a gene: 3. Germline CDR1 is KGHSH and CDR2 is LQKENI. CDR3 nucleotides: TGTGCCAGCTCACTGCAGCGGGAGAGCACAGATACGCAGTATTTT. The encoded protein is CASSLQRESTDTQYF.

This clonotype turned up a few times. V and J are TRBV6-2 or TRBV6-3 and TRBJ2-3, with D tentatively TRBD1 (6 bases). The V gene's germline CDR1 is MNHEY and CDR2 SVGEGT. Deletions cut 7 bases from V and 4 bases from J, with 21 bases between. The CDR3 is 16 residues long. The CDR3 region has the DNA TGTGCCAGCAATACCAGGGGCCGAGAATTCCCAGATACGCAGTATTTT. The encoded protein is CASNTRGREFPDTQYF.

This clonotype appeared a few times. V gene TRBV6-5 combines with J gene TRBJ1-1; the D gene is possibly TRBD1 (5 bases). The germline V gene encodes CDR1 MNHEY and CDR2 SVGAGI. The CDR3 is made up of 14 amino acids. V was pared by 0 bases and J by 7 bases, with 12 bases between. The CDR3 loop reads CASSYSFSGGEAFF. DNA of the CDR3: TGTGCCAGCAGTTACTCGTTTTCGGGGGGTGAAGCTTTCTTT.

CDR3 loop: CASSLGGGARGYTF. Here the CDR3 DNA reads TGTGCCAGCAGCTTAGGGGGGGGGGCGCGGGGCTACACCTTC. The J gene is TRBJ1-2, the V gene TRBV11-2; possible D gene TRBD1, 6 bases. The CDR3 runs to 14 residues. Per germline, CDR1 SGHAT and CDR2 FQNNGV. Deletions cut 1 base from V and 8 bases from J, with 14 bases between.

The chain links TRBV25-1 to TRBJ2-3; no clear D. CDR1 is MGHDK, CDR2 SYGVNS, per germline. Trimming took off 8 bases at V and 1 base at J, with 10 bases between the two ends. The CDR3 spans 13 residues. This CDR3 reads CASLQMGTDTQYF. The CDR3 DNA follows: TGTGCCAGCCTCCAAATGGGCACAGATACGCAGTATTTT.

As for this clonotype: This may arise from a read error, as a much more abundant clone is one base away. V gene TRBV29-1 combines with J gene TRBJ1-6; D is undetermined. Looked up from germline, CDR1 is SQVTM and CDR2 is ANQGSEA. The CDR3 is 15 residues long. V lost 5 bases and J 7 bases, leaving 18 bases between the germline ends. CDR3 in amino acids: CSVRYAGEMNSPLHF. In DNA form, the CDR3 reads TGCAGCGTTCGATACGCCGGGGAGATGAATTCACCCCTCCACTTT.

The CDR3 is CASTKGRDFRLGETQYF. CDR3 DNA sequence: TGTGCCAGCACCAAAGGAAGGGACTTCCGCTTGGGGGAGACCCAGTACTTC. The chain links TRBV7-8 to TRBJ2-5, with D maybe TRBD2 (6 bases). V was shortened by 7 bases and J by 5 bases, with 26 bases between the two germline ends. Germline V gene sequence: CDR1 SGHVS, CDR2 FQNEAQ. CDR3 size: 17 residues.

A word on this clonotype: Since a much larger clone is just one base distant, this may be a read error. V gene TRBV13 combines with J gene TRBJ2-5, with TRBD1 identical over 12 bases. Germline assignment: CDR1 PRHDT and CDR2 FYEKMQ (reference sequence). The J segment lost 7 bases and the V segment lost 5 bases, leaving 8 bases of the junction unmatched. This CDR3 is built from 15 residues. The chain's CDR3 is CASSLGQGAPGTQYF. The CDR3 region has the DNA TGTGCCAGCAGCCTGGGACAGGGGGCGCCGGGGACCCAGTACTTC.

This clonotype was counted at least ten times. In nucleotides, the CDR3 is TGCAGCGCCTCATTCAGGGCAAACACCGGGGAGCTGTTTTTT. Its translation: CSASFRANTGELFF. The chain recombines TRBV29-1 with TRBJ2-2; D is possibly TRBD1 (5 bases). This CDR3 comprises 14 residues. Trimming removed 7 bases at V and 2 bases at J, with 14 bases between. Germline loops: CDR1 SQVTM, CDR2 ANQGSEA.

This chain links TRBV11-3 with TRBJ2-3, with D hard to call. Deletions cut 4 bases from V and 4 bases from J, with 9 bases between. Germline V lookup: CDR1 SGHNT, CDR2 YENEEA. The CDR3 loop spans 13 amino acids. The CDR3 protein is CASSSSRADTQYF. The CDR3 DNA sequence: TGTGCCAGCAGCTCTTCAAGAGCAGATACGCAGTATTTT. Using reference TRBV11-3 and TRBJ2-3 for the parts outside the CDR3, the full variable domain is EAGVVQSPRYKIIEKKQPVAFWCNPISGHNTLYWYLQNLGQGPELLIRYENEEAVDDSQLPKDRFSAERLKGVDSTLKIQPAELGDSAVYLCASSSSRADTQYFGPGTRLTVL.

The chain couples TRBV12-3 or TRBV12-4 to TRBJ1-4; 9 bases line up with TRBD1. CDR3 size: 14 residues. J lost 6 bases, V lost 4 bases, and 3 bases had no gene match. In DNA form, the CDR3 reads TGTGCCAGCAGTTCCACAGGGGGCGATGAAAAACTGTTTTTT. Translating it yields CASSSTGGDEKLFF.

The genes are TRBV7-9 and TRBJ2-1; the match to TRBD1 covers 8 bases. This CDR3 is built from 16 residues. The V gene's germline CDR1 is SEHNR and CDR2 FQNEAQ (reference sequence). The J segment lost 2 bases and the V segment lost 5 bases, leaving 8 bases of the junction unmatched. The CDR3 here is CASSPRETGAYNEQFF. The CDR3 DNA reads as TGTGCCAGCAGCCCCAGGGAGACAGGGGCCTACAATGAGCAGTTCTTC.

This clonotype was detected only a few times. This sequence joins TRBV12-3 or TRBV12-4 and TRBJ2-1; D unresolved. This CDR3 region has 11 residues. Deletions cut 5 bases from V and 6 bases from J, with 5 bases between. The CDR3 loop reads CASSEVNEQFF. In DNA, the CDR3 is TGTGCCAGCAGTGAGGTCAATGAGCAGTTCTTC.